A single TCR beta chain is shown here with its context. Its antigen remains unidentified. The germline CDR1 and CDR2 sequences are SGHNT and YYREEE (reference sequence). J lost 4 bases, V lost 9 bases, and 6 bases had no gene match. The CDR3 totals 13 residues. These data originate in a study of cytomegalovirus exposure and HLA in healthy donors. Researchers ran the PCR with 60 Vbeta and 13 Jbeta primers. This table comes from immunoSEQ multiplex PCR, and its TCRdb copy is limited to in-frame clones, with some not included. Among just over 200,000 clones, 70% were seen once, and the ten largest hold 2.6%. Study results and caveats: TCR beta chains numbering roughly 150 were designated cytomegalovirus-associated. Analysis performed later showed TCR beta chains linked to HLA being more clonally expanded than equally common others.

The chain combines TRBV5-4 with TRBJ2-3, with 9 bases that match TRBD1. This receptor was taken from a man aged 40-55 years in good health and CMV-seropositive. Source material: PBMCs. The DNA of the CDR3 is TGTGCCACAGGGACAGGGTACGCAGATACGCAGTATTTT. Translated, it gives CATGTGYADTQYF.